This TCR beta chain was captured in a study of CD8+ T cells in alopecia areata. Germline CDR1 reads ENHRY; CDR2 reads SYGVKD. With V trimmed by 4 bases and J by 3 bases, 2 bases remained unmatched. This CDR3 spans 14 amino acids. Treatment noted: oral pan-JAK inhibitor, 5-10 mg twice daily. RNA, once extracted, was reverse transcribed into cDNA for use as the sequencing template. TCRdb's table, derived via immunoSEQ multiplex PCR, lists solely in-frame clones and lacks some. The table lists roughly 180,000 clones, 53% of them singletons, with 11% in the top ten. The specimen comprised CD8+ T cells sorted from blood, sampled at week 24, from a patient treated with tofacitinib. The chain recombines TRBV10-3 with TRBJ2-7, with TRBD1 identical over 11 bases. The sequence was collected from a human donor with alopecia areata. CDR3 in DNA: TGTGCCATCAGTGGGGGGACAGGGGGCTACGAGCAGTACTTC. It codes for CAISGGTGGYEQYF.